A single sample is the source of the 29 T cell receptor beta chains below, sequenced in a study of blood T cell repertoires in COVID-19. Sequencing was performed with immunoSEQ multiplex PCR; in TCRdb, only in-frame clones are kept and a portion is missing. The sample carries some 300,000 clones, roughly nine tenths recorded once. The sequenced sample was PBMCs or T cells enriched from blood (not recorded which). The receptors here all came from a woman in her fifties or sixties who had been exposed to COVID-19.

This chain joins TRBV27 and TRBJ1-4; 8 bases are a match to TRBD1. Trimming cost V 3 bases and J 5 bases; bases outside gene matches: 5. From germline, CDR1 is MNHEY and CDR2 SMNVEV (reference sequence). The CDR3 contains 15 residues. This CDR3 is CASSFLTGVNEKLFF. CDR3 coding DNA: TGTGCCAGCAGTTTTTTGACAGGGGTAAATGAAAAACTGTTTTTT.

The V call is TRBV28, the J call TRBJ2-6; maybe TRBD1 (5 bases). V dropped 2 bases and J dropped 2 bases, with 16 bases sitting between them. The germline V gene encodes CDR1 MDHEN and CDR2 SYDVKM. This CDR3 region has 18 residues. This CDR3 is CASSLIFRAETGANVLTF. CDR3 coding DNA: TGTGCCAGCAGTTTAATTTTCAGGGCGGAGACTGGGGCCAACGTCCTGACTTTC.

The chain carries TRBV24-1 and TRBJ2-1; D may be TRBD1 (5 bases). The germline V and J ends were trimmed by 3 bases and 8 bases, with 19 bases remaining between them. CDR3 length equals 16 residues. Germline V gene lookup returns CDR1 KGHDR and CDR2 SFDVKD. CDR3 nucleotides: TGTGCCACCAGTGATGCCAGAGGACAAGGGGTCGATGAGCAGTTCTTC. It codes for CATSDARGQGVDEQFF.

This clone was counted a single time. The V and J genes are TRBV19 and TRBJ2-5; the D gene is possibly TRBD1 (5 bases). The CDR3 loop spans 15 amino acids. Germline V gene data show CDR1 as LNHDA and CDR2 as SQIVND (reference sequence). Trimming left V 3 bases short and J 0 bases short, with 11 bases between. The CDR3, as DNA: TGTGCCAGTAGTATGTGGGCAGGGAACCAAGAGACCCAGTACTTC. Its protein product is CASSMWAGNQETQYF.

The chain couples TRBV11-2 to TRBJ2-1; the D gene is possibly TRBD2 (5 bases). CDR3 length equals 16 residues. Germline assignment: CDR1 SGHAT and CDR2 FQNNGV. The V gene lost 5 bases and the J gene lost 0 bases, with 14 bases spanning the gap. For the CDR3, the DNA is TGTGCCAGCAGCATGGACGGGATAAGCTCCTACAATGAGCAGTTCTTC. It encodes CASSMDGISSYNEQFF.

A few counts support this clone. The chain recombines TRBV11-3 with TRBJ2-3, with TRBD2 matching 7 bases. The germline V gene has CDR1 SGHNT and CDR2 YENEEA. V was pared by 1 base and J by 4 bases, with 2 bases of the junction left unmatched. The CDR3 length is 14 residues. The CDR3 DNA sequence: TGTGCCAGCAGCTTAGGGCTAGCGGCAGATACGCAGTATTTT. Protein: CASSLGLAADTQYF. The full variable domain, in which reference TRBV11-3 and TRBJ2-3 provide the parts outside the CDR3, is EAGVVQSPRYKIIEKKQPVAFWCNPISGHNTLYWYLQNLGQGPELLIRYENEEAVDDSQLPKDRFSAERLKGVDSTLKIQPAELGDSAVYLCASSLGLAADTQYFGPGTRLTVL.

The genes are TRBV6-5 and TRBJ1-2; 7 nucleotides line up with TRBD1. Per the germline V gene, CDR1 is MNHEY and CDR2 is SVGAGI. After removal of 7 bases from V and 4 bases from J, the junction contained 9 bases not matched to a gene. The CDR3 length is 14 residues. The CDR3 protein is CASMDRSFFYGYTF. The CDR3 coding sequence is TGTGCCAGCATGGACAGGTCCTTCTTCTATGGCTACACCTTC.

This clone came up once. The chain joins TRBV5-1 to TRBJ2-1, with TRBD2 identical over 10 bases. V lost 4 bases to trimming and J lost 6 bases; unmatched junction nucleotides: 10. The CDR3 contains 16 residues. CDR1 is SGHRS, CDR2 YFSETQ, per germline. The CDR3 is CASSNFLAGAGNEQFF. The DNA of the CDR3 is TGCGCCAGCAGCAATTTTCTAGCGGGGGCGGGCAATGAGCAGTTCTTC.

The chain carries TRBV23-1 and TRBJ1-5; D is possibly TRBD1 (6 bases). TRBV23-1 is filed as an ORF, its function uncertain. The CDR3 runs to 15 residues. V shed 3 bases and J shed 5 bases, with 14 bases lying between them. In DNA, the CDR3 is TGCGCCAGCAGTCACCTCGGGGGGGCGGATCAGCCCCAGCATTTT. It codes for CASSHLGGADQPQHF.

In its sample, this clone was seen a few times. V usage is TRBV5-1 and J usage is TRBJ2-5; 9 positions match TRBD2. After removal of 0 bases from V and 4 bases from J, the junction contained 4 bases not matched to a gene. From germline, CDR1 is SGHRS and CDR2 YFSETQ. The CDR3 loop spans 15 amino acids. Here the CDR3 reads CASSLAAGGLETQYF. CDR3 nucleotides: TGCGCCAGCAGCTTGGCCGCGGGGGGGCTAGAGACCCAGTACTTC. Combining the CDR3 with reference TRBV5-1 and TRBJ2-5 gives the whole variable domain KAGVTQTPRYLIKTRGQQVTLSCSPISGHRSVSWYQQTPGQGLQFLFEYFSETQRNKGNFPGRFSGRQFSNSRSEMNVSTLELGDSALYLCASSLAAGGLETQYFGPGTRLLVL.

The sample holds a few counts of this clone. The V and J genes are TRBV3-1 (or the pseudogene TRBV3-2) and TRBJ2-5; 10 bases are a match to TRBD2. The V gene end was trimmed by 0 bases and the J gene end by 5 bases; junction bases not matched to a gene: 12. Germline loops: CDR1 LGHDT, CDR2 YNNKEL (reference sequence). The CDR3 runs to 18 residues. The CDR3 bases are TGTGCCAGCAGCCAAGATCTCCCAGCGGGGGGGCCACGGGAGACCCAGTACTTC. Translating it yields CASSQDLPAGGPRETQYF.

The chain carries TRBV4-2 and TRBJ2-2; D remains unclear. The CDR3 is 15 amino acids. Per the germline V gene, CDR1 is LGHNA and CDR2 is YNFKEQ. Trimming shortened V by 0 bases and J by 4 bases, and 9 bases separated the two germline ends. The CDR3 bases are TGTGCCAGCAGCCAAGATTCAGTTATCACCGGGGAGCTGTTTTTT. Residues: CASSQDSVITGELFF.

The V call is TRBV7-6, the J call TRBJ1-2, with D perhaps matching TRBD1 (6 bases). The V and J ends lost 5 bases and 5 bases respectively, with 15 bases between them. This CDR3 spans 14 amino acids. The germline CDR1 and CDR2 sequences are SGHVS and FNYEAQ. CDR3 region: CASSPAGGWYGYTF. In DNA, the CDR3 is TGTGCCAGCAGCCCTGCGGGGGGCTGGTATGGCTACACCTTC.

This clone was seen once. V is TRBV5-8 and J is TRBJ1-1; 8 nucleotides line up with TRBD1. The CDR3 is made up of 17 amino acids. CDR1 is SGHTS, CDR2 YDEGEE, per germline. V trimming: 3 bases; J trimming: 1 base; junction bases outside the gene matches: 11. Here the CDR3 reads CASSSDRGQRPNTEAFF. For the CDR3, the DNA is TGTGCCAGCAGCTCAGACAGGGGACAGAGGCCGAACACTGAAGCTTTCTTT.

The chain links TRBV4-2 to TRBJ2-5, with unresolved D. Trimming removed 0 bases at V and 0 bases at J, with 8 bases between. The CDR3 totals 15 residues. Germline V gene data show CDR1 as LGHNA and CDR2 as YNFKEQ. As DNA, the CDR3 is TGTGCCAGCAGCCAAGATGAGGAGTACCAAGAGACCCAGTACTTC. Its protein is CASSQDEEYQETQYF.

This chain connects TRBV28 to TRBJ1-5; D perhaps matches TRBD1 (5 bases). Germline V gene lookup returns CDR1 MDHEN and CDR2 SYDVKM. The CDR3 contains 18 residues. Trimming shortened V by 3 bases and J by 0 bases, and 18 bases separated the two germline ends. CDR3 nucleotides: TGTGCCAGCAGTTTTCCGGACAAGAACGATTATAGCAATCAGCCCCAGCATTTT. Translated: CASSFPDKNDYSNQPQHF.

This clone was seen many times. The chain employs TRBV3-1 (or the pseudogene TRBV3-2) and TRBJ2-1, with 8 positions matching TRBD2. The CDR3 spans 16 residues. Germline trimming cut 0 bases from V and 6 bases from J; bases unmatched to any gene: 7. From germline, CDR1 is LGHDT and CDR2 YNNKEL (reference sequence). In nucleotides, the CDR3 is TGTGCCAGCAGCCAAGAGGACGGGGGGGCCTTCAATGAGCAGTTCTTC. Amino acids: CASSQEDGGAFNEQFF.

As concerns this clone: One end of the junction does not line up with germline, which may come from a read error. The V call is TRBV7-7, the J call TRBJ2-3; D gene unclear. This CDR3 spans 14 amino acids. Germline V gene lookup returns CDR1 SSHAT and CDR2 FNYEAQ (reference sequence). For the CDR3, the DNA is TGTGCTAGCAGCTTAGCATACGGTACAGATACGCAGTATTTT. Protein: CASSLAYGTDTQYF.

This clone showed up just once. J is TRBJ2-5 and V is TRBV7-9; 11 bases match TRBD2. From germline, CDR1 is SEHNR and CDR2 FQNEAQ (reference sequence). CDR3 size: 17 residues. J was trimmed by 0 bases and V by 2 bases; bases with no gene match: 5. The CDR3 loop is CASSLSGLAAHQETQYF. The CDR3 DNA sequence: TGTGCCAGCAGCTTATCGGGACTAGCGGCACACCAAGAGACCCAGTACTTC.

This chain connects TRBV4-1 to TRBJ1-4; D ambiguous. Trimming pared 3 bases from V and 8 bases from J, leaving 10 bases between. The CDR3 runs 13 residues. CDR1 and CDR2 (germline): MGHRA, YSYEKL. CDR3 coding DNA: TGCGCCAGCAGCCACATTATTCAGGAAAAACTGTTTTTT. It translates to CASSHIIQEKLFF.

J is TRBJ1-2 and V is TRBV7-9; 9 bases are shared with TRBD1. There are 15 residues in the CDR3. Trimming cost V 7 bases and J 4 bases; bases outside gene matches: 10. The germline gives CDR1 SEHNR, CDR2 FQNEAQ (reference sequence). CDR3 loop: CASTTGGGKVYGYTF. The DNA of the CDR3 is TGTGCCAGCACCACAGGGGGCGGCAAAGTCTATGGCTACACCTTC.

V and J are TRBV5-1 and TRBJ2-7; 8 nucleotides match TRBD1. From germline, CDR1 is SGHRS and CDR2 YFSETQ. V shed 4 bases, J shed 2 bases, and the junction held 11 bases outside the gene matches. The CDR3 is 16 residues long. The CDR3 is CASSDGPGQGTYEQYF. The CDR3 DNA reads TGCGCCAGCAGCGACGGTCCCGGACAGGGAACCTACGAGCAGTACTTC.

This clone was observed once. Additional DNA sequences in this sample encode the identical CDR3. Here the CDR3 DNA reads TGTGCCAGCAGTTTGGACAGGGGTAATGAAAAACTGTTTTTT. This codes for CASSLDRGNEKLFF. This chain connects TRBV28 to TRBJ1-4; 9 nucleotides line up with TRBD1. Germline trimming cut 3 bases from V and 4 bases from J; bases unmatched to any gene: 0. Germline V CDR1 and CDR2: MDHEN, SYDVKM. This CDR3 comprises 14 residues.

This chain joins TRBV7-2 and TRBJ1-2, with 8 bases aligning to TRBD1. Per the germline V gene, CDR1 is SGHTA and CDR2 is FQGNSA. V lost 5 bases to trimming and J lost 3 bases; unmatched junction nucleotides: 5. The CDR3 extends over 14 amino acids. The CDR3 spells CASSLGQGDYGYTF. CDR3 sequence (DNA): TGTGCCAGCAGCCTCGGACAGGGCGACTATGGCTACACCTTC.

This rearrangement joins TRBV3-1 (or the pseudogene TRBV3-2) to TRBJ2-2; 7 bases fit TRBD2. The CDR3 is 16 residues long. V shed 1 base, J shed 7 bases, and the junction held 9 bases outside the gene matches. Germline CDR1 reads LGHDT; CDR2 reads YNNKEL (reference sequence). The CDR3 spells CASSQGGTNFHGELFF. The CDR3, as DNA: TGTGCCAGCAGCCAAGGGGGGACTAACTTTCACGGGGAGCTGTTTTTT.

CDR3 coding DNA: TGTGCCAGCAGCCCTCCGGTCGAAAAACTGTTTTTT. This encodes CASSPPVEKLFF. The chain has TRBV28 and TRBJ1-4; D gene ambiguous. The CDR3 spans 12 residues. Trimming took off 6 bases at V and 8 bases at J, with 10 bases between the two ends. CDR1 and CDR2 from the germline V gene are MDHEN and SYDVKM.

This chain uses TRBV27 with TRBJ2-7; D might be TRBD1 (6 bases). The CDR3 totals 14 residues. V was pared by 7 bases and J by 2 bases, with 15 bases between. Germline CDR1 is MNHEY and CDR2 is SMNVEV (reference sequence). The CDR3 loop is CASTDRGHTYEQYF. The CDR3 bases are TGTGCCAGCACCGATCGGGGACACACCTACGAGCAGTACTTC.

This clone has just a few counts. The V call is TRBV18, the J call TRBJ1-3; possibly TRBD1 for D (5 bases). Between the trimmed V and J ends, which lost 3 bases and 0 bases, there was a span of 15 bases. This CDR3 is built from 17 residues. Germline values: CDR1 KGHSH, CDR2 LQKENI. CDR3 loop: CASSPWGVRNSGNTIYF. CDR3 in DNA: TGTGCCAGCTCACCGTGGGGGGTCCGGAACTCTGGAAACACCATATATTTT.

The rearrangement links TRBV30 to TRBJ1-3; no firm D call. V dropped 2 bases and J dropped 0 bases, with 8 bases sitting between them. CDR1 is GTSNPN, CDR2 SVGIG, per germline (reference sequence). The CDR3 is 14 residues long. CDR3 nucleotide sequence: TGTGCCTGGAGTAGGAGCAACTCTGGAAACACCATATATTTT. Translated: CAWSRSNSGNTIYF.